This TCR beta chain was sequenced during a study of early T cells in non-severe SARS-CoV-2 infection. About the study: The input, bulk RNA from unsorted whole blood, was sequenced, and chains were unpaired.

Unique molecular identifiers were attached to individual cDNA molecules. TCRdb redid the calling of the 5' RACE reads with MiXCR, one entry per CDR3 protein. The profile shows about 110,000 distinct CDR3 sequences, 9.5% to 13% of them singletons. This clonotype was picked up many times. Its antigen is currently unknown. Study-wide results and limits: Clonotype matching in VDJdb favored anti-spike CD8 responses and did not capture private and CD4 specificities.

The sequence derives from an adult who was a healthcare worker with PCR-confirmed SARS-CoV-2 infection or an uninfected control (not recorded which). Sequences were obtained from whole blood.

The DNA of the CDR3 is TGCAGCGTTGAAGATGGGTCTTCGATCCATGAGCAGTTCTTC. This gives the protein CSVEDGSSIHEQFF. This sequence joins TRBV29-1 and TRBJ2-1; D not resolved. Trimming left V 0 bases short and J 8 bases short, with 14 bases between. The CDR3 contains 14 residues. CDR1 and CDR2 from the germline V gene are SQVTM and ANQGSEA.